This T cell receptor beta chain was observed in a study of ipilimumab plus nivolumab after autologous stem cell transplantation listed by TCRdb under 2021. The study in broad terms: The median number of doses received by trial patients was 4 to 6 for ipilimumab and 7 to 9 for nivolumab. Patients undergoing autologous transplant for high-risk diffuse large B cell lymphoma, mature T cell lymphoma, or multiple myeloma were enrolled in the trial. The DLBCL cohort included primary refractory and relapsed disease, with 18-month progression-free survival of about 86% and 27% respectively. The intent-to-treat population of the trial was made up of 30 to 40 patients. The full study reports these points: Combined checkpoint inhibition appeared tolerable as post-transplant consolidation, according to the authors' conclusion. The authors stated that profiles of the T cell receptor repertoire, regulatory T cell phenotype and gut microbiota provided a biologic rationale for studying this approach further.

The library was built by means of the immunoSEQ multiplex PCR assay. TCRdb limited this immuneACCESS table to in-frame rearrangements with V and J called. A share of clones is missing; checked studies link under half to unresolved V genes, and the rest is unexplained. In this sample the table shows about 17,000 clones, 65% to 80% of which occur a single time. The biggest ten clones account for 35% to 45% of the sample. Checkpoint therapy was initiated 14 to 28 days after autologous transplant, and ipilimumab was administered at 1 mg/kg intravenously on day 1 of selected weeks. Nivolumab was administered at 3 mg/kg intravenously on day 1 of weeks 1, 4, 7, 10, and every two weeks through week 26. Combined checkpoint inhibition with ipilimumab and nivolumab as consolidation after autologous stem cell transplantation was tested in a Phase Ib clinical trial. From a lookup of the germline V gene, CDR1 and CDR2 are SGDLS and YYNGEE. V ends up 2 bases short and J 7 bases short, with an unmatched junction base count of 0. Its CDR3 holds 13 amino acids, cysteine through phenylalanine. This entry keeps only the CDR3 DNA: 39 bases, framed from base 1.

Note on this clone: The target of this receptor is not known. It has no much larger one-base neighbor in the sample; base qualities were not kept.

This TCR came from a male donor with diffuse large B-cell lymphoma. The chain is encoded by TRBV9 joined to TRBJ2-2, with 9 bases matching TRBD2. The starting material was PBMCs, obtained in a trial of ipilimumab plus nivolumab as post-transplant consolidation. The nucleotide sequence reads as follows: TGTGCCAGCAGCGTTAGCGGGGGCGGGGAGCTGTTTTTT. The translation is CASSVSGGGELFF.